This T cell receptor beta chain is drawn from a study of blood T cell repertoires in COVID-19. The protocol was immunoSEQ multiplex PCR, while the TCRdb copy is restricted to in-frame clones and leaves out a portion. The top ten hold roughly 7% of the sample, which has roughly 250,000 clones, around 83% seen once. Germline assignment: CDR1 GTSNPN and CDR2 SVGIG (reference sequence). The CDR3 runs 16 residues. The J segment lost 3 bases and the V segment lost 0 bases, leaving 10 bases of the junction unmatched. This receptor was obtained from a woman aged 50 to 60 with acute or convalescent COVID-19. Sequenced material: peripheral blood. This rearrangement joins TRBV30 to TRBJ1-1; 7 nucleotides line up with TRBD1. The CDR3 coding sequence is TGTGCCTGGAGTGTCGGACTCCTAGGGGGCTACACTGAAGCTTTCTTT. Its protein is CAWSVGLLGGYTEAFF.